These T cell receptor beta chains were read from a single sample in a study of T cells in Graves' hyperthyroidism and ophthalmopathy. One entry per CDR3 protein results from TCRdb running MiXCR on the multiplex PCR reads. Altogether approximately 740,000 distinct CDR3 sequences are present, less than 15% being singletons, with the ten largest covering about a tenth. Material: blood. All receptors derive from a woman aged 18-29 years with Graves' hyperthyroidism. Both conserved end residues are part of each CDR3. The size of a clone is reported for some rows only, either as once, few or many, or as a class for expanded clones.

>17|many|TRBV11-2
CASSTGLAGGLTGTQYF
>15|-|TRBV27
CASSLGRGVGSPLHF
>14|many|TRBV5-6
CASSWGQLNTEAFF
>16|many|TRBV12-3/TRBV12-4
CASSHLGGGPSYEQYF
>17|-|TRBV20-1
CSARLLAGGPGYNEQFF
>14|many|TRBV5-1
CASSLYVPNTEAFF
>14|many|TRBV6-1
CASSEAETLTEAFF
>15|many|TRBV11-1
CASSLLHLNTGELFF
>16|few|TRBV19
CASSAWALATNEKLFF
>13|-|TRBV20-1
CSARDQAPYGYTF
>10|-|TRBV6-1
CASKNQPQHF
>15|few|TRBV7-9
CASSAPDQNTGELFF
>14|many|TRBV11-2
CASSSDSVNYGYTF
>15|few|TRBV6-1
CASSSGQSVGNTIYF
>15|-|TRBV7-9
CASSLATGALGEQYF
>16|-|TRBV7-3
CASSPSLAGPTDTQYF
>16|many|TRBV24-1
CATSDWGTGSYNEQFF
>14|once|TRBV25-1
CASSEYKFNQPQHF
>16|many|TRBV6-1
CASSYDRGMGQETQYF
>13|-|TRBV30
CAWRLVGVGQLFF
>13|few|TRBV5-6
CASSLEPKETQYF
>12|many|TRBV12-3/TRBV12-4
CASSSFGETQYF
>15|-|TRBV9
CASSMGLAATYEQFF
>14|many|TRBV28
CASSFEVWNTEAFF
>14|-|TRBV15
CATSRGFQKNIQYF
>13|few|TRBV29-1
CSVSGTLGDTQYF
>14|many|TRBV7-8
CASSRDRRPDTQYF
>15|-|TRBV28
CASSSTLSGNQPQHF
>15|many|TRBV2
CASSRRTGGTDTQYF
>15|-|TRBV7-9
CASSSKGGPQETQYF
>14|-|TRBV7-9
CASSYASALDEQFF
>14|-|TRBV19
CASNLAGSTDTQYF
>19|-|TRBV6-1
CASSETFAVWTGKKNIQYF
>13|few|TRBV28
CASSFTSGKRKFF
>14|many|TRBV30
CAWSFTGPSYEQYF
>14|few|TRBV7-9
CASSLWGASYEQYF
>12|many|TRBV30
CAWSQFQETQYF
>15|-|TRBV7-9
CASSQPGALGETQYF
>17|many|TRBV20-1
CSAPPWLAGGPRETQYF
>14|-|TRBV20-1
CSARLNRGGYGYTF
>16|few|TRBV4-3
CASSQGSWRRDEKLFF
>14|few|TRBV27
CASRGEAVNQPQHF